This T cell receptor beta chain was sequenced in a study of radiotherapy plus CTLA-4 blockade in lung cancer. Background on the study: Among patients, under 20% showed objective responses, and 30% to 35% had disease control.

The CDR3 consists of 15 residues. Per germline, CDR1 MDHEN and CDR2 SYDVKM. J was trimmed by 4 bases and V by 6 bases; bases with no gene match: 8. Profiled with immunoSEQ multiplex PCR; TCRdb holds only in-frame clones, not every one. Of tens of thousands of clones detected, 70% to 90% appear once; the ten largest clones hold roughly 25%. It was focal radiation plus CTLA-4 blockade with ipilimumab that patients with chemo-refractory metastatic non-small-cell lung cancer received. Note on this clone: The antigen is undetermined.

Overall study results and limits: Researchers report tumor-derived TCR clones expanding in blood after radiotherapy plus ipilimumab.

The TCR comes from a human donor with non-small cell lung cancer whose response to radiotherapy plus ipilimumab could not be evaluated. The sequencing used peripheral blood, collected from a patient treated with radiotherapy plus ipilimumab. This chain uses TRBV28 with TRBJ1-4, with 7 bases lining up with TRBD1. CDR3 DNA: TGTGCCAGCAGGATGACAGGGTCCAATAATGAAAAACTGTTTTTT. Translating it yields CASRMTGSNNEKLFF. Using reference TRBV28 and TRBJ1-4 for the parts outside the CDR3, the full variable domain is DVKVTQSSRYLVKRTGEKVFLECVQDMDHENMFWYRQDPGLGLRLIYFSYDVKMKEKGDIPEGYSVSREKKERFSLILESASTNQTSMYLCASRMTGSNNEKLFFGSGTQLSVL.